Listed here are 23 T cell receptor beta chains from one sample, sequenced in a study of blood T cells in healthy people across ages. Alongside a J-beta primer mix, a sample-barcoded 5' primer served in a second PCR lasting about 6 to 12 cycles. MiXCR, run by TCRdb on the 5' RACE reads, gives a single entry per CDR3 protein. The data contain over 500,000 distinct CDR3 sequences, over 25% of them singletons. This sample also belongs to another study, concerning T cells of mothers and their children.

Sequencing was done on a sample of blood. These receptors were collected from a boy between 2 and 10 years old in good health.

V usage is TRBV9 and J usage is TRBJ2-7; 10 nucleotides agree with TRBD2. The J call is uncertain, as TRBJ2-1 better fits the DNA end. Germline lookup yields CDR1 SGDLS and CDR2 YYNGEE. The CDR3 has 15 residues. The CDR3: CASSVVGTSADEQFF. CDR3 nucleotide sequence: TGTGCCAGCAGCGTAGTGGGGACTAGCGCCGATGAGCAGTTCTTC.

The chain couples TRBV12-5 to TRBJ1-1; TRBD1 might be the D (5 bases). Between the trimmed V and J ends, which lost 1 base and 9 bases, there was a span of 12 bases. There are 13 residues in the CDR3. CDR1 and CDR2 from the germline V gene are LGHNT and FRNRAP. The DNA for the CDR3 is TGTGCTAGTGGTTTGGGTGCGGCAGGGAAAGCTTTCTTT. It codes for CASGLGAAGKAFF.

The sample holds a few counts of this clonotype. The CDR3 coding sequence is TGCGCCAGCGGGACAATACCCGGGGCCAACGTCCTGACTTTC. Protein: CASGTIPGANVLTF. The rearrangement links TRBV5-1 to TRBJ2-6, with D possibly being TRBD1 (6 bases). Trimming took 7 bases from V and 4 from J, leaving 12 bases between them. The CDR3 covers 14 residues. Per the germline V gene, CDR1 is SGHRS and CDR2 is YFSETQ.

V usage is TRBV7-9 and J usage is TRBJ1-1; no definite D call. The germline gives CDR1 SEHNR, CDR2 FQNEAQ (reference sequence). Trimming removed 6 bases at V and 8 bases at J, with 16 bases between. This CDR3 region has 13 residues. The CDR3 region is CASRKDVSSEAFF. In DNA, the CDR3 is TGTGCCAGCAGAAAAGATGTGTCTTCCGAAGCTTTCTTT.

This clonotype was counted once. The genes are TRBV9 and TRBJ2-7, with TRBD1 matching 10 bases. Trimming cost V 3 bases and J 4 bases; bases outside gene matches: 4. In germline, CDR1 is SGDLS, CDR2 YYNGEE. The CDR3 is 14 amino acids. The CDR3: CASSGGQGKYEQYF. The CDR3 DNA reads TGTGCCAGCAGCGGGGGACAGGGGAAATACGAGCAGTACTTC.

This clonotype was detected a few times. The chain is built from TRBV28 and TRBJ2-7; D is uncertain. Trimming cost V 6 bases and J 7 bases, with 19 bases left between them. The CDR3 covers 14 residues. CDR1 MDHEN and CDR2 SYDVKM come from the germline V gene. The CDR3: CASSPLSASREQYF. DNA for the CDR3: TGTGCCAGCAGCCCCCTCTCTGCTAGTCGGGAGCAGTACTTC.

This clonotype was observed a few times. At one end the junction does not follow the germline gene, possibly because of a read error. The chain uses TRBV10-3 and TRBJ1-2, with a weak D call TRBD1 (5 bases). The length of the CDR3 is 14 residues. CDR1 and CDR2 (germline): ENHRY, SYGVKD. The CDR3, as DNA: TGTGCCATCGGAAAGGGGCTAGCTAACTATGGCTACACCTTT. It translates to CAIGKGLANYGYTF.

The chain combines TRBV29-1 with TRBJ2-5; weak D call: TRBD1 (5 bases). Germline V CDR1 and CDR2: SQVTM, ANQGSEA. This CDR3 has 14 residues. Trimming removed 8 bases at V and 4 bases at J, with 20 bases between. The CDR3 nucleotides are TGCAGCATCCCGGAGACAGTTCGGCCAGAGACCCAGTACTTC. Translating it yields CSIPETVRPETQYF.

The chain carries TRBV24-1 and TRBJ1-5; no definite D call. The V gene lost 2 bases and the J gene lost 4 bases, with 11 bases spanning the gap. The CDR3 has 15 amino acids. Germline lookup yields CDR1 KGHDR and CDR2 SFDVKD. The CDR3 loop is CATSDSGRFNQPQHF. The DNA of the CDR3 is TGTGCCACCAGTGATTCCGGACGGTTTAATCAGCCCCAGCATTTT.

Comment on this clonotype: The junction does not match germline at one end; this may be a read error. V usage is TRBV12-3 or TRBV12-4 and J usage is TRBJ2-1; no clear D gene. The CDR3 sequence is 11 residues long. CDR3 protein: CASMGRRPPVF. CDR3 DNA sequence: TGTGCCAGCATGGGCAGGCGGCCCCCGGTCTTC.

This clonotype was found a few times. The J gene is TRBJ2-5, the V gene TRBV20-1, with 7 bases fitting TRBD2. This CDR3 region has 14 residues. V shed 3 bases and J 5 bases; nucleotides not matched to a gene: 9. The germline V gene encodes CDR1 DFQATT and CDR2 SNEGSKA (reference sequence). DNA for the CDR3: TGCAGTGCTAGTGGGGGGGACGTAGGGGAGACCCAGTACTTC. Its protein is CSASGGDVGETQYF.

This clonotype was detected a few times. V gene TRBV28 combines with J gene TRBJ2-3; 7 bases are a match to TRBD2. The CDR3 consists of 12 residues. Trimming took 6 bases from V and 14 from J; bases not matched to a gene: 11. The germline V gene encodes CDR1 MDHEN and CDR2 SYDVKM. The CDR3 sequence is CASSPSGGSSYF. The CDR3 region has the DNA TGTGCCAGCAGCCCCTCTGGCGGGAGCTCGTATTTT.

This clonotype was counted only a few times. The chain links TRBV15 to TRBJ1-1, with unresolved D. CDR3 length: 14 residues. Germline V gives CDR1 LNHNV, CDR2 YYDKDF (reference sequence). V was pared by 5 bases and J by 4 bases, with 14 bases between. DNA for the CDR3: TGTGCCACCAGCCCCCGGGCCTCGGGCACTGAAGCTTTCTTT. This encodes CATSPRASGTEAFF.

The V call is TRBV5-1, the J call TRBJ2-1; D unresolved. The germline CDR1 and CDR2 sequences are SGHRS and YFSETQ. The CDR3 length is 14 residues. With 4 bases removed from V and 9 bases from J, the gap between germline ends came to 17 bases. Here the CDR3 DNA reads TGCGCCAGCAGCCCGGGTAAGGCCCAAGGTGAGCAGTTCTTC. Translation: CASSPGKAQGEQFF.

The V and J genes are TRBV7-2 and TRBJ2-3; 8 positions agree with TRBD2. V trimming: 5 bases; J trimming: 3 bases; junction bases outside the gene matches: 13. This CDR3 contains 17 residues. Per the germline V gene, CDR1 is SGHTA and CDR2 is FQGNSA. The CDR3 bases are TGTGCCAGCAGCCTACCCCCGAGCGGGAGTCTTACAGATACGCAGTATTTT. This sequence encodes CASSLPPSGSLTDTQYF. Using reference TRBV7-2 and TRBJ2-3 for the parts outside the CDR3, the full variable domain is GAGVSQSPSNKVTEKGKDVELRCDPISGHTALYWYRQSLGQGLEFLIYFQGNSAPDKSGLPSDRFSAERTGGSVSTLTIQRTQQEDSAVYLCASSLPPSGSLTDTQYFGPGTRLTVL.

This clonotype was recorded a few times. The chain combines TRBV24-1 with TRBJ2-1; 13 nucleotides line up with TRBD2. This CDR3 has 16 residues. Trimming cost V 4 bases and J 7 bases; bases outside gene matches: 6. Germline CDR1 reads KGHDR; CDR2 reads SFDVKD. In DNA form, the CDR3 reads TGTGCCACCAGTGACCCAACTAGCGGGAGGGGGAATGAGCAGTTCTTC. Translated, it gives CATSDPTSGRGNEQFF.

V is TRBV7-2 and J is TRBJ2-5; D possibly matches TRBD1 or TRBD2 (6 bases each). CDR1 and CDR2 (germline): SGHTA, FQGNSA. This CDR3 has 16 amino acids. V gave up 5 bases and J gave up 2 bases, with 18 bases separating them. The CDR3 is CASSQMGGLGQETQYF. In DNA form, the CDR3 reads TGTGCCAGCAGCCAAATGGGGGGCTTAGGGCAAGAGACCCAGTACTTC. The full variable domain, its missing parts supplied by reference TRBV7-2 and TRBJ2-5, is GAGVSQSPSNKVTEKGKDVELRCDPISGHTALYWYRQSLGQGLEFLIYFQGNSAPDKSGLPSDRFSAERTGGSVSTLTIQRTQQEDSAVYLCASSQMGGLGQETQYFGPGTRLLVL.

This chain links TRBV30 with TRBJ2-5; 8 bases fit TRBD2. The CDR3 has 15 amino acids. V trimming: 4 bases; J trimming: 4 bases; junction bases outside the gene matches: 11. Germline V CDR1 and CDR2: GTSNPN, SVGIG (reference sequence). CDR3 in amino acids: CAWTPMGLGAETQYF. For the CDR3, the DNA is TGTGCCTGGACCCCAATGGGACTAGGGGCAGAGACCCAGTACTTC.

This sequence joins TRBV7-8 and TRBJ2-7; D is perhaps TRBD1 (6 bases). CDR3 length: 13 amino acids. The germline CDR1 and CDR2 sequences are SGHVS and FQNEAQ. With 5 bases removed from V and 5 bases from J, the gap between germline ends came to 13 bases. The CDR3, as DNA: TGTGCCAGCAGCCCACGGACAGTGGACGAGCAGTACTTC. It codes for CASSPRTVDEQYF.

The chain employs TRBV6-5 and TRBJ1-5; the D gene is possibly TRBD1 (5 bases). Trimming took 4 bases from V and 6 from J, leaving 13 bases between them. Germline V lookup: CDR1 MNHEY, CDR2 SVGAGI. The CDR3 is made up of 14 amino acids. For the CDR3, the DNA is TGTGCCAGCAGTTCCCAGGGTTTGGGTCAGCCCCAGCATTTT. Amino acid sequence: CASSSQGLGQPQHF.

This clonotype was recorded a few times. This chain connects TRBV3-1 to TRBJ2-2; the D gene is possibly TRBD2 (6 bases). The CDR3 consists of 17 residues. Germline CDR1 reads LGHDT; CDR2 reads YNNKEL (reference sequence). The V end lost 0 bases, the J end lost 2 bases, and 13 bases lay between the germline ends. The CDR3 bases are TGTGCCAGCAGCCAAGAGGCGGGGCAGCTAAACACCGGGGAGCTGTTTTTT. It encodes CASSQEAGQLNTGELFF.

This chain uses TRBV7-2 with TRBJ1-6, with 7 bases lining up with TRBD1. V shed 0 bases and J 7 bases; nucleotides not matched to a gene: 6. CDR1 is SGHTA, CDR2 FQGNSA, per germline. This CDR3 region has 16 residues. This CDR3 reads CASSLARPGGNSPLHF. In DNA form, the CDR3 reads TGTGCCAGCAGCTTAGCTCGTCCAGGGGGGAATTCACCCCTCCACTTT.

This clonotype was counted ten times or more. J is TRBJ2-5 and V is TRBV6-2 or TRBV6-3, with 10 bases fitting TRBD1. This CDR3 has 13 residues. Germline CDR1 reads MNHEY; CDR2 reads SVGEGT. V was pared by 2 bases and J by 10 bases, with 4 bases of the junction left unmatched. In DNA form, the CDR3 reads TGTGCCAGCAGTTACGGGACAGGGGATGACCAGTACTTC. Encoded protein: CASSYGTGDDQYF.